The 5 T cell receptor beta chains below were found in one sample sequenced in a study of tumor-infiltrating lymphocytes in oesophageal squamous cell carcinoma. In TCRdb, the PCR reads were re-called with MiXCR into one record per CDR3 protein. The data show approximately 9,500 distinct CDR3 sequences, 58% seen once. Sequencing input: esophageal tumor tissue. These receptors came from a female donor with esophageal squamous cell carcinoma.

This clonotype appeared many times. This chain uses TRBV28 with TRBJ1-5, with TRBD1 identical over 12 bases. There are 19 residues in the CDR3. Unmatched junction bases numbered 13, after V lost 5 bases and J lost 2 bases. CDR1 MDHEN and CDR2 SYDVKM come from the germline V gene. CDR3 amino acids: CASSNTPGQGASGNQPQHF. The CDR3 DNA is TGTGCCAGCAGTAACACCCCGGGACAGGGGGCTTCGGGCAATCAGCCCCAGCATTTT.

This clonotype appeared many times. The V call is TRBV5-1, the J call TRBJ2-5; TRBD1 aligns across 7 bases. The DNA end is a closer match to TRBJ2-7, so the J assignment may be wrong. CDR3 size: 15 residues. Germline CDR1 reads SGHRS; CDR2 reads YFSETQ. CDR3 residues: CASSLETGRPYEQYF. The CDR3 nucleotides are TGCGCCAGCAGCTTGGAGACAGGGCGACCCTACGAGCAGTACTTC.

This clonotype occurred many times. The chain links TRBV9 to TRBJ1-3; TRBD1 agrees at 7 bases. The CDR3 runs 16 residues. Germline V gene sequence: CDR1 SGDLS, CDR2 YYNGEE. With 4 bases clipped from V and 0 bases from J, the junction kept 7 bases outside the gene matches. In DNA form, the CDR3 reads TGTGCCAGCAGCAAACGGGGACAGAGCTCTGGAAACACCATATATTTT. Translation: CASSKRGQSSGNTIYF.

The rearrangement joins TRBV7-1 to TRBJ2-6; unclear D gene. TRBV7-1 is noted as an ORF with a role that remains uncertain. V shed 5 bases and J shed 6 bases, with 8 bases lying between them. The CDR3 totals 13 residues. The CDR3 loop is CASSPQEANVLTF. The CDR3 bases are TGTGCCAGCAGCCCCCAGGAGGCCAACGTCCTGACTTTC.

In this sample, this clonotype turned up a few times. The rearrangement uses TRBV7-2 and TRBJ2-5, with D tentatively TRBD1 (6 bases). There are 15 residues in the CDR3. Germline V gene sequence: CDR1 SGHTA, CDR2 FQGNSA. Trimming left V 5 bases short and J 6 bases short, with 19 bases between. Here the CDR3 reads CASSPDQGQGQTQYF. CDR3 nucleotide sequence: TGTGCCAGCAGCCCAGACCAGGGGCAGGGGCAGACCCAGTACTTC.